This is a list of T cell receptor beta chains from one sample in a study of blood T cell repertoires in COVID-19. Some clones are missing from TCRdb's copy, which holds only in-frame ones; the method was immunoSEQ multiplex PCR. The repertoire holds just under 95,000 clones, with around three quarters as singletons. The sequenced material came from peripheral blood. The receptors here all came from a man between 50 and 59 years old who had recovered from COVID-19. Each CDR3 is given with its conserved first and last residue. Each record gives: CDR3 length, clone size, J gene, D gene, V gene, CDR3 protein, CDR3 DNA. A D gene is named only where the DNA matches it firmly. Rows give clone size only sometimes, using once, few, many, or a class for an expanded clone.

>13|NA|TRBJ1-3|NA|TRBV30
CAWGRGPGNTIYF
TGTGCCTGGGGCAGGGGACCTGGAAACACCATATATTTT
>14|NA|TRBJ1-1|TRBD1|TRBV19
CASSTTGGRSEAFF
TGTGCCAGTAGCACTACAGGGGGAAGGTCTGAAGCTTTCTTT
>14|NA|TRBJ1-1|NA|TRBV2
CASRATEMNTEAFF
TGTGCCAGCAGGGCGACAGAAATGAACACTGAAGCTTTCTTT
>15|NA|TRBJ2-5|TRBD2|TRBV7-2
CASSFPLAGVETQYF
TGTGCCAGCAGCTTCCCACTAGCGGGAGTTGAGACCCAGTACTTC
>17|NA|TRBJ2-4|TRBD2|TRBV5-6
CASSSGPVEAGGGIQYF
TGTGCCAGCAGCTCCGGCCCGGTCGAAGCGGGAGGCGGCATTCAGTACTTC
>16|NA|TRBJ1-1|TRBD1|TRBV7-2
CASSFAGQGRSIEAFF
TGTGCCAGCAGCTTCGCCGGACAGGGGCGTTCTATTGAAGCTTTCTTT
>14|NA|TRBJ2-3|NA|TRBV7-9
CASSLDGATDTQYF
TGTGCCAGCAGCTTAGATGGGGCCACAGATACGCAGTATTTT
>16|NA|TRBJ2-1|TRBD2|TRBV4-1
CASSQGQGRGLNEQFF
TGCGCCAGCAGCCAAGGACAAGGGAGGGGTCTTAATGAGCAGTTCTTC
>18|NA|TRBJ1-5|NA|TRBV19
CASTSFGQGGDSNQPQHF
TGTGCCAGTACCTCTTTTGGCCAGGGCGGGGATAGCAATCAGCCCCAGCATTTT
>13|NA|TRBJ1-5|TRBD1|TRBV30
CAWSVQGGQPQHF
TGTGCCTGGAGTGTACAGGGGGGTCAGCCCCAGCATTTT
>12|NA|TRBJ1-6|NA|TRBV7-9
CASQGLDSPLHF
TGTGCCAGCCAGGGTCTAGATTCACCCCTCCACTTT
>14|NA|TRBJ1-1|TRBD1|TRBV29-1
CSVQRTGMNTEAFF
TGCAGCGTCCAAAGGACAGGGATGAACACTGAAGCTTTCTTT
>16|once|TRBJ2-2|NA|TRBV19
CASKRQSRTAPGELFF
TGTGCCAGTAAGAGACAATCTCGGACAGCCCCCGGGGAGCTGTTTTTT
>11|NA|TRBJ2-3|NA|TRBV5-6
CASNDLDTQYF
TGTGCCAGCAACGACTTAGATACGCAGTATTTT
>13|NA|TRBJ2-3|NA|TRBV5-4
CASKRTDSDTQYF
TGTGCCAGCAAGCGGACAGACTCAGATACGCAGTATTTT
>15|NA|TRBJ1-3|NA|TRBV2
CASRSDTSSGNTIYF
TGTGCCAGCAGATCAGACACTTCCTCTGGAAACACCATATATTTT
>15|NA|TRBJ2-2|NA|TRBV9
CASSVGLLNTGELFF
TGTGCCAGCAGCGTGGGACTCCTGAACACCGGGGAGCTGTTTTTT
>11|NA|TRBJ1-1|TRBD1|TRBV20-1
CSAPGQGRAFF
TGCAGTGCCCCCGGACAGGGTCGAGCTTTCTTT
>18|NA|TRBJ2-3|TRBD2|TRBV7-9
CASSPTTGSGGMIDTQYF
TGTGCCAGCAGCCCAACCACTGGGAGCGGGGGGATGATAGATACGCAGTATTTT
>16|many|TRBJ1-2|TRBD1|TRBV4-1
CASSPTQGATNYGYTF
TGCGCCAGCAGCCCGACCCAGGGGGCTACTAACTATGGCTACACCTTC
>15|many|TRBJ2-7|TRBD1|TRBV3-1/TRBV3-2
CASSQQQGAFYEQYF
TGTGCCAGCAGCCAACAACAGGGGGCTTTTTACGAGCAGTACTTC
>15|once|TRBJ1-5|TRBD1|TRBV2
CASRNTGGGNQPQHF
TGTGCCAGCAGAAATACAGGGGGCGGCAATCAGCCCCAGCATTTT
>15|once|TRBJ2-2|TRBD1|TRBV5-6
CASSRGQTAAGELFF
TGTGCCAGCAGCAGGGGACAGACCGCCGCCGGGGAGCTGTTTTTT
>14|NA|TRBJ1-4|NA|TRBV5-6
CASSFWTVNEKLFF
TGTGCCAGCAGCTTCTGGACAGTTAATGAAAAACTGTTTTTT
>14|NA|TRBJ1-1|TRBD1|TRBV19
CASSSNRGRTEAFF
TGTGCCAGTAGTTCGAACAGGGGGCGAACTGAAGCTTTCTTT
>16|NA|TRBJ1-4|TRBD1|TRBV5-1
CASREGTGTTNEKLFF
TGCGCCAGCAGAGAGGGGACAGGGACCACTAATGAAAAACTGTTTTTT
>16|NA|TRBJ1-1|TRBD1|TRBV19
CASSTPLTGVNTEAFF
TGTGCCAGTAGTACCCCCTTGACAGGGGTTAACACTGAAGCTTTCTTT
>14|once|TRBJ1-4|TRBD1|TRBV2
CASSDNRGTEKLFF
TGTGCCAGCAGTGATAACAGGGGCACTGAAAAACTGTTTTTT
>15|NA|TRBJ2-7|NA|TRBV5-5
CASSLGPAGSYEQYF
TGTGCCAGCAGCCTAGGGCCAGCGGGTAGCTACGAGCAGTACTTC
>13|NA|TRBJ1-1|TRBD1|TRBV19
CASSTYGQGEAFF
TGTGCCAGTAGTACCTACGGACAGGGAGAAGCTTTCTTT
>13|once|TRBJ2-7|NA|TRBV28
CASSPALRGEQYF
TGTGCCAGCAGTCCTGCCTTGAGAGGCGAGCAGTACTTC
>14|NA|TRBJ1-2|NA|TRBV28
CASSPQGRVYGYTF
TGTGCCAGCAGTCCACAGGGTAGGGTTTATGGCTACACCTTC
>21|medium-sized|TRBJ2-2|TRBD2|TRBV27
CASSYRGLRLAGGPNTGELFF
TGTGCCAGCAGCTACAGGGGGCTTAGACTAGCGGGGGGTCCGAACACCGGGGAGCTGTTTTTT
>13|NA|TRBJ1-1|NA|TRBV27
CASSLGADTEAFF
TGTGCCAGCAGTTTGGGGGCTGACACTGAAGCTTTCTTT
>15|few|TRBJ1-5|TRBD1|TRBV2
CASSPGTGGYQPQHF
TGTGCCAGCAGTCCCGGGACAGGGGGTTATCAGCCCCAGCATTTT
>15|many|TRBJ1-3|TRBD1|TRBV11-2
CASSFDRGGGNTIYF
TGTGCCAGCAGCTTCGACAGGGGGGGCGGAAACACCATATATTTT
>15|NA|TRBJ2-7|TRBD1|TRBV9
CASSAGTGVLYEQYF
TGTGCCAGCAGCGCGGGGACAGGGGTTCTTTACGAGCAGTACTTC
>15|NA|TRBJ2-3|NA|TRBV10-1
CASSEGQSSTDTQYF
TGCGCCAGCAGTGAAGGACAAAGTAGCACAGATACGCAGTATTTT
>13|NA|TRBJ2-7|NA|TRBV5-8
CASSFSRVGEQYF
TGTGCCAGCAGCTTTAGCAGGGTGGGCGAGCAGTACTTC
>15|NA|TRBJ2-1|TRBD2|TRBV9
CASSESGGGYNEQFF
TGTGCCAGCAGCGAAAGCGGCGGGGGGTACAATGAGCAGTTCTTC
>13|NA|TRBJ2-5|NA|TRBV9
CASSVRGGETQYF
TGTGCCAGCAGCGTAAGGGGAGGAGAGACCCAGTACTTC
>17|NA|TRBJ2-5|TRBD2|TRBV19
CASSGPGLAEGGETQYF
TGTGCCAGTAGTGGACCGGGACTAGCGGAGGGAGGGGAGACCCAGTACTTC
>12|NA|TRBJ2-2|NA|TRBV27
CASRYSTGELFF
TGTGCCAGCAGATATTCTACCGGGGAGCTGTTTTTT
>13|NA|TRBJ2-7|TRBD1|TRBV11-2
CASSPTGSYEQYF
TGTGCCAGCAGCCCGACAGGGTCCTACGAGCAGTACTTC
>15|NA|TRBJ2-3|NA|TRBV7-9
CASSLGLASTDTQYF
TGTGCCAGCAGCTTAGGGCTAGCTAGCACAGATACGCAGTATTTT
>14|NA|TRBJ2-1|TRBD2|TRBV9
CASGGRANRDEQFF
TGTGCCAGCGGAGGGAGGGCCAACCGGGATGAGCAGTTCTTC
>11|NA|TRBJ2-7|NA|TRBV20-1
CSAYREGKQYF
TGCAGTGCTTACAGGGAAGGCAAGCAGTACTTC
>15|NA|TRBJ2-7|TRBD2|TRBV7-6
CASSLEASGEGEQYF
TGTGCCAGCAGCTTAGAGGCTAGCGGGGAGGGCGAGCAGTACTTC
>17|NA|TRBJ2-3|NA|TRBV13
CASSGVGGSSSTDTQYF
TGTGCCAGCTCCGGGGTCGGCGGGTCCTCTAGCACAGATACGCAGTATTTT
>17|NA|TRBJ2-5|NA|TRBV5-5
CASSLGGGGGWQETQYF
TGTGCCAGCAGCTTAGGTGGAGGGGGCGGGTGGCAAGAGACCCAGTACTTC
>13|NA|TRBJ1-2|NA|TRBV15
CATSRQGSSGYTF
TGTGCCACCAGCAGACAGGGTTCTTCTGGCTACACCTTC
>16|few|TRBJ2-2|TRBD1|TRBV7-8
CASSLSTGENTGELFF
TGTGCCAGCAGCTTAAGTACAGGGGAGAACACCGGGGAGCTGTTTTTT
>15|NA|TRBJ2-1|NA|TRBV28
CASSLGTPSYNEQFF
TGTGCCAGCAGTTTAGGGACACCGTCCTACAATGAGCAGTTCTTC
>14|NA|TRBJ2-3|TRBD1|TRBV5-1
CASNRDRVLDTQYF
TGCGCCAGCAACCGGGACAGGGTTTTGGATACGCAGTATTTT